The 20 T cell receptor beta chains below all came from one sample that was sequenced in a study of neurological immune-mediated disorders. As to time point: longitudinal time-point 1 (baseline). TCRdb re-called the 5' RACE reads with MiXCR, one entry per CDR3 protein. The repertoire holds fewer than 90,000 distinct CDR3 sequences, roughly 10% seen once, with around a tenth in the top ten. Sequencing was performed on PBMCs. Source of these receptors: a young man in good health.

This clonotype was seen many times. The V and J genes are TRBV28 and TRBJ1-4; D remains unclear. Trimming stripped 1 base from V and 6 bases from J, with 0 bases between. This CDR3 spans 11 amino acids. Germline CDR1 and CDR2: MDHEN and SYDVKM. CDR3 amino acids: CASSLYEKLFF. The CDR3 nucleotides are TGTGCCAGCAGTTTATATGAAAAACTGTTTTTT.

This clonotype was seen at least ten times. The chain combines TRBV12-3 or TRBV12-4 with TRBJ2-5; D is possibly TRBD1 (6 bases). Trimming stripped 7 bases from V and 2 bases from J, with 20 bases between. The length of the CDR3 is 16 residues. CDR3 in amino acids: CASTLWARGRQETQYF. CDR3 bases: TGTGCCAGCACCCTATGGGCCAGGGGTAGACAAGAGACCCAGTACTTC.

This clonotype is a singleton in its sample. A much larger clonotype is one base distant, so this may be a read error. The chain uses TRBV6-5 and TRBJ2-7; a possible D gene is TRBD1 (6 bases). The CDR3 spans 15 residues. Between the trimmed V and J ends, which lost 6 bases and 5 bases, there was a span of 20 bases. Germline CDR1 and CDR2: MNHEY and SVGAGI. CDR3 sequence (DNA): TGTGCCAGCAGACCGAATACAGGGCTTTCCAACGAGCAGTACTTC. It yields the protein CASRPNTGLSNEQYF.

This clonotype was observed a few times. CDR3 DNA: TGTGCCAGCAGTCGGACTAGCGGGAGGGGAGAGACCCAGTACTTC. Translating it yields CASSRTSGRGETQYF. The chain recombines TRBV6-5 with TRBJ2-5; 15 nucleotides line up with TRBD2. V gave up 5 bases and J gave up 4 bases; unmatched junction bases: 2. The CDR3 is 15 amino acids. The germline V gene encodes CDR1 MNHEY and CDR2 SVGAGI.

This clonotype was seen a few times. A much larger clone is a single base away; this may be a read error. The chain carries TRBV20-1 and TRBJ2-5, with D possibly TRBD2 on 5 matching bases. The germline V and J ends were trimmed by 0 bases and 5 bases, with 13 bases remaining between them. There are 14 residues in the CDR3. Germline V lookup: CDR1 DFQATT, CDR2 SNEGSKA (reference sequence). For the CDR3, the DNA is TGCAGTGCTAGAGAACTAGGGCAGAGGGAGACCCAGTACTTC. Its translation: CSARELGQRETQYF.

By share, this clonotype ranks as medium-sized (0.01 to 0.1%). The J gene is TRBJ2-7, the V gene TRBV5-1; 10 bases match TRBD2. Germline V gene data show CDR1 as SGHRS and CDR2 as YFSETQ. The CDR3 is made up of 13 amino acids. The V and J ends lost 3 bases and 4 bases, in that order; junction bases with no gene match: 1. The CDR3 loop reads CASSWTSGYEQYF. The DNA of the CDR3 is TGCGCCAGCAGCTGGACTAGCGGATACGAGCAGTACTTC.

In this sample, this clonotype turned up many times. This chain connects TRBV7-2 to TRBJ2-3; D is uncertain. This CDR3 comprises 14 residues. Germline lookup yields CDR1 SGHTA and CDR2 FQGNSA. The ends were cut back, 5 bases at V and 1 base at J, with 10 bases in the middle. The CDR3 spells CASSPARGTDTQYF. CDR3 bases: TGTGCCAGCAGCCCCGCCCGGGGCACAGATACGCAGTATTTT.

V is TRBV25-1 and J is TRBJ1-1; D gene ambiguous. V lost 4 bases and J 0 bases, leaving 6 bases between the germline ends. The germline gives CDR1 MGHDK, CDR2 SYGVNS. The CDR3 runs to 13 residues. The CDR3 region is CASSVSMNTEAFF. As DNA, the CDR3 is TGTGCCAGCAGTGTCTCAATGAACACTGAAGCTTTCTTT.

This chain joins TRBV27 and TRBJ2-2; no reliable D call. Germline-derived CDR1 and CDR2 are MNHEY and SMNVEV (reference sequence). The CDR3 covers 15 residues. The ends were cut back, 7 bases at V and 7 bases at J, with 19 bases in the middle. In nucleotides, the CDR3 is TGTGCCAGCAAGGGCTGGGCTAGAACGGGCGGGGAGCTGTTTTTT. As protein: CASKGWARTGGELFF.

This clonotype was counted ten times or more. The rearrangement joins TRBV20-1 to TRBJ1-1; D not resolved. There are 13 residues in the CDR3. The V end was cut by 3 bases, the J end by 1 base, with 9 bases between. The germline CDR1 and CDR2 sequences are DFQATT and SNEGSKA (reference sequence). The CDR3 reads CSASRLGNTEAFF. In nucleotides, the CDR3 is TGCAGTGCTAGTCGACTAGGGAACACTGAAGCTTTCTTT.

V and J are TRBV6-1 and TRBJ2-1; no reliable D call. The length of the CDR3 is 16 residues. The V and J ends lost 2 bases and 11 bases respectively, with 22 bases between them. Per germline, CDR1 MNHNS and CDR2 SASEGT. The CDR3 DNA is TGTGCCAGCAGTGAACTCGTACCAGATATCGCTAATAAGCAGTTCTTC. Its protein is CASSELVPDIANKQFF.

This clonotype has a count of ten or more. V gene TRBV2 combines with J gene TRBJ1-4; no definite D call. Trimming left V 7 bases short and J 3 bases short, with 6 bases between. Germline values: CDR1 SNHLY, CDR2 FYNNEI. This CDR3 comprises 12 residues. The CDR3 DNA sequence: TGTGCCAGCAAATCTCCTAATGAAAAACTGTTTTTT. This gives the protein CASKSPNEKLFF.

In the case of this clonotype: The junction differs from germline at one of its ends, possibly a read error. The V and J genes are TRBV11-2 and TRBJ2-2; D is perhaps TRBD1 or TRBD2 (5 bases each). CDR3 length equals 15 residues. Germline V gene sequence: CDR1 SGHAT, CDR2 FQNNGV. CDR3 coding DNA: TGTGCCAGCAGCTTAGGGGCCAGGGCGGTCGGGGACCTGTATTTT. This gives the protein CASSLGARAVGDLYF.

A word on this clonotype: A much larger clone differs by one base, so this may be a read error. The V call is TRBV6-5, the J call TRBJ2-5, with D perhaps matching TRBD1 (7 bases). With the DNA end fitting TRBJ2-1 better, the J assignment may be wrong. From germline, CDR1 is MNHEY and CDR2 SVGAGI. The CDR3 spans 16 residues. This chain's CDR3 is CASSPPGGTVQETQFF. The CDR3 coding sequence is TGTGCCAGCAGCCCGCCAGGAGGGACAGTCCAAGAGACCCAGTTCTTC.

In this sample, this clonotype turned up many times. This sequence joins TRBV25-1 and TRBJ2-7, with D hard to call. The CDR3 has 14 residues. Germline CDR1 MGHDK, CDR2 SYGVNS. The V end was cut by 5 bases, the J end by 6 bases, with 17 bases between. CDR3 sequence: CASSLESWNGEQYF. The CDR3 DNA reads as TGTGCCAGCAGTCTCGAGTCCTGGAACGGCGAGCAGTACTTC.

At least ten counts were recorded for this clonotype. CDR3 protein: CASSSSRSSTGELFF. The CDR3 DNA sequence: TGTGCCAGCAGCTCCTCGAGGTCCTCAACCGGGGAGCTGTTTTTT. This chain joins TRBV9 and TRBJ2-2; unclear D gene. The ends were cut back, 4 bases at V and 5 bases at J, with 15 bases in the middle. This CDR3 is built from 15 residues. The V gene's germline CDR1 is SGDLS and CDR2 YYNGEE.

This clonotype was counted at least ten times. The rearrangement uses TRBV5-6 and TRBJ1-5; D call uncertain. Germline-derived CDR1 and CDR2 are SGHDT and YYEEEE. This CDR3 spans 14 amino acids. Trimming took 2 bases from V and 0 from J, leaving 6 bases between them. In DNA, the CDR3 is TGTGCCAGCAGCTTCTTTAATAGCAATCAGCCCCAGCATTTT. Translated, it gives CASSFFNSNQPQHF.

At least ten counts were recorded for this clonotype. This rearrangement joins TRBV20-1 to TRBJ2-7, with 7 bases aligning to TRBD2. This CDR3 contains 14 residues. V lost 6 bases to trimming and J lost 2 bases; unmatched junction nucleotides: 10. Germline values: CDR1 DFQATT, CDR2 SNEGSKA (reference sequence). The CDR3, as DNA: TGCAGTGCGACCCCGGGCGGGAGCACCTACGAGCAGTACTTC. This gives the protein CSATPGGSTYEQYF.

This clonotype was seen more than once but under ten times. This sequence joins TRBV20-1 and TRBJ2-1; 8 bases align to TRBD2. V was pared by 3 bases and J by 7 bases, with 8 bases of the junction left unmatched. Germline assignment: CDR1 DFQATT and CDR2 SNEGSKA (reference sequence). The CDR3 runs 14 residues. Here the CDR3 DNA reads TGCAGTGCTAGCCTAGGACTAGCCGTGAATGAGCAGTTCTTC. Protein: CSASLGLAVNEQFF.

This clonotype was seen ten or more times. The V and J genes are TRBV28 and TRBJ2-3, with TRBD1 identical over 9 bases. Germline CDR1 reads MDHEN; CDR2 reads SYDVKM. V dropped 0 bases and J dropped 1; count of bases not matched to a gene: 2. CDR3 size: 16 residues. The CDR3 DNA reads TGTGCCAGCAGTTTATGGACAGGGGGAGGCACAGATACGCAGTATTTT. It yields the protein CASSLWTGGGTDTQYF.